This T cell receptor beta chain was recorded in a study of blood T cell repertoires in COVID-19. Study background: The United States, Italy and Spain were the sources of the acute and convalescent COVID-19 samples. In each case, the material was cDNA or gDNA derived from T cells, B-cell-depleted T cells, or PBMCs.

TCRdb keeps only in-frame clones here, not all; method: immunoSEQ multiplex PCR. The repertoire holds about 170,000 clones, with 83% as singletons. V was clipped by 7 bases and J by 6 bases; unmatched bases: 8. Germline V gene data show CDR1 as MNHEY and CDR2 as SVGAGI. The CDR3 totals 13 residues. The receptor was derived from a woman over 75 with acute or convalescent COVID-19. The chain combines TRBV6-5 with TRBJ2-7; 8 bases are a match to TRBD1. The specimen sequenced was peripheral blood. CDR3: CASTGAGGREQYF. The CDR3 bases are TGTGCCAGCACGGGGGCAGGGGGCCGCGAGCAGTACTTC.